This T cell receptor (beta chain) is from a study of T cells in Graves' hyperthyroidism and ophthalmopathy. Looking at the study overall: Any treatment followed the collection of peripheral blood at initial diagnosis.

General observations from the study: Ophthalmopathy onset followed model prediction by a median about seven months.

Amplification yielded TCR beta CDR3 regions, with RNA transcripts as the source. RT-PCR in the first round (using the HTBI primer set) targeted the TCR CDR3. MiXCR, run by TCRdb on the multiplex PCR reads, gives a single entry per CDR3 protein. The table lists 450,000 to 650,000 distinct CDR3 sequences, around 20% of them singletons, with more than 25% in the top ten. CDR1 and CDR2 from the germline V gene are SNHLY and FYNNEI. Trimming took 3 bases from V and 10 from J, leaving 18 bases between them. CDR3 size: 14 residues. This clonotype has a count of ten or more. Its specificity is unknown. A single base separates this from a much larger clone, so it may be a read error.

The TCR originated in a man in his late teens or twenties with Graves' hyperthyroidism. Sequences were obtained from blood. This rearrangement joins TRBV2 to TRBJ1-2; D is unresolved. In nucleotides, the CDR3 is TGTGCCAGCAGTGAGAACTCTCGACTTAGTGCCTACACCTTC. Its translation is CASSENSRLSAYTF.